What follows are 32 T cell receptor beta chains derived from one specimen sequenced in a study of cytomegalovirus exposure and HLA in healthy donors. The PCR used 60 Vbeta and 13 Jbeta primers. Using immunoSEQ multiplex PCR, the repertoire was profiled, and TCRdb retains in-frame clones only, with some absent. The sample includes nearly 110,000 clones, 74% of them seen just once. The sample consisted of PBMCs. The source of these receptors is a woman aged 40 to 55 in good health and CMV-seropositive.

The chain uses TRBV5-4 and TRBJ2-1; 9 bases map to TRBD1. CDR3 length: 16 residues. The junction had 4 bases not matched to a gene; V was cut back by 2 bases and J by 1 base. CDR1 SGHNT and CDR2 YYREEE come from the germline V gene (reference sequence). This CDR3 is CASSFAGTGSYNEQFF. The CDR3 DNA reads TGTGCCAGCAGCTTCGCCGGGACAGGGTCCTACAATGAGCAGTTCTTC.

The gene calls are TRBV30 and TRBJ2-3; 7 bases are a match to TRBD1. This CDR3 region has 13 residues. J was trimmed by 8 bases and V by 7 bases; bases with no gene match: 12. Germline values: CDR1 GTSNPN, CDR2 SVGIG (reference sequence). The CDR3 DNA reads as TGTGCCTATACCCGGGACAGAAGGTTTACGCAGTATTTT. It encodes CAYTRDRRFTQYF. Drawing the rest from reference TRBV30 and TRBJ2-3, the complete variable domain is SQTIHQWPATLVQPVGSPLSLECTVEGTSNPNLYWYRQAAGRGLQLLFYSVGIGQISSEVPQNLSASRPQDRQFILSSKKLLLSDSGFYLCAYTRDRRFTQYFGPGTRLTVL.

This clone was counted between two and nine times. The genes are TRBV29-1 and TRBJ2-7; tentative D call: TRBD1 (6 bases). This CDR3 comprises 15 residues. Germline loops: CDR1 SQVTM, CDR2 ANQGSEA. V dropped 0 bases and J dropped 3 bases, with 15 bases sitting between them. The CDR3 region is CSVEDRGFLGYEQYF. The CDR3 DNA follows: TGCAGCGTTGAAGACAGGGGCTTTTTGGGCTACGAGCAGTACTTC.

The V gene is TRBV4-2, the J gene TRBJ1-2; D is perhaps TRBD1 (5 bases). The CDR3 consists of 15 residues. Trimming shortened V by 4 bases and J by 1 base, and 13 bases separated the two germline ends. Germline CDR1 is LGHNA and CDR2 is YNFKEQ. The CDR3 sequence is CASSPQGPHNYGYTF. Written as DNA, the CDR3 is TGTGCCAGCAGCCCCCAGGGCCCACATAACTATGGCTACACCTTC.

This clone was found a few times. This chain connects TRBV9 to TRBJ1-1; D ambiguous. V lost 1 base, J lost 1 base, and 11 bases lay in between. The germline gives CDR1 SGDLS, CDR2 YYNGEE. CDR3 size: 15 residues. The CDR3 DNA follows: TGTGCCAGCAGCGTAAGTTCCGGTAAGAACACTGAAGCTTTCTTT. This encodes CASSVSSGKNTEAFF.

J is TRBJ2-5 and V is TRBV6-6, with TRBD1 identical over 12 bases. Germline CDR1 MNHNY, CDR2 SVGAGI (reference sequence). The trim removed 6 bases at V and 4 bases at J, leaving 3 bases unmatched. The CDR3 runs 14 residues. The CDR3 is CASRGQGAVETQYF. In DNA form, the CDR3 reads TGTGCCAGCAGGGGACAGGGGGCCGTAGAGACCCAGTACTTC.

V is TRBV4-2 and J is TRBJ1-1, with D uncertain. V lost 0 bases and J lost 5, with 7 bases in between. The CDR3 is made up of 13 amino acids. Looked up from germline, CDR1 is LGHNA and CDR2 is YNFKEQ. CDR3 DNA: TGTGCCAGCAGCCAAGAAAGGAGGACTGAAGCTTTCTTT. This gives the protein CASSQERRTEAFF.

The chain joins TRBV5-8 to TRBJ2-7, with D possibly TRBD1 on 5 matching bases. The length of the CDR3 is 13 residues. Trimming cost V 4 bases and J 2 bases, with 10 bases left between them. CDR1 SGHTS and CDR2 YDEGEE come from the germline V gene. CDR3 coding DNA: TGTGCCAGCAGCCAAGGACATCCCTACGAGCAGTACTTC. As protein: CASSQGHPYEQYF.

This clone has only a few counts. This chain connects TRBV27 to TRBJ1-6; possible D gene TRBD1, 5 bases. The CDR3 length is 12 residues. CDR1 and CDR2 (germline): MNHEY, SMNVEV (reference sequence). Trimming pared 5 bases from V and 9 bases from J, leaving 8 bases between. CDR3 in amino acids: CASSTGISPLHF. CDR3 bases: TGTGCCAGCAGTACAGGTATTTCACCCCTCCACTTT.

The chain is built from TRBV7-9 and TRBJ1-6, with 8 nucleotides matching TRBD1. Germline trimming cut 4 bases from V and 4 bases from J; bases unmatched to any gene: 3. The CDR3 has 15 residues. Per germline, CDR1 SEHNR and CDR2 FQNEAQ (reference sequence). CDR3 in amino acids: CASSWRQGYNSPLHF. As DNA, the CDR3 is TGTGCCAGCAGCTGGCGACAGGGGTATAATTCACCCCTCCACTTT.

This clone has more than one count but fewer than ten. One end of the junction does not line up with germline, which may come from a read error. The chain has TRBV29-1 and TRBJ1-5, with D hard to call. This CDR3 has 12 residues. The germline V gene has CDR1 SQVTM and CDR2 ANQGSEA. The CDR3 reads CSVKDGNQPQHF. CDR3 nucleotide sequence: TGCAGCGTTAAAGACGGGAATCAGCCCCAGCATTTT. The full variable domain, its missing parts supplied by reference TRBV29-1 and TRBJ1-5, is SAVISQKPSRDICQRGTSLTIQCQVDSQVTMMFWYRQQPGQSLTLIATANQGSEATYESGFVIDKFPISRPNLTFSTLTVSNMSPEDSSIYLCSVKDGNQPQHFGDGTRLSIL.

The chain employs TRBV29-1 and TRBJ1-1, with 7 bases that match TRBD1. This CDR3 is 12 amino acids long. V gave up 5 bases and J gave up 4 bases; unmatched junction bases: 4. Germline V gives CDR1 SQVTM, CDR2 ANQGSEA. CDR3 nucleotide sequence: TGCAGCGTTAGACAGGGAAGCACTGAAGCTTTCTTT. Translated: CSVRQGSTEAFF.

This chain uses TRBV6-1 with TRBJ1-5; possibly TRBD1 for D (5 bases). Germline V lookup: CDR1 MNHNS, CDR2 SASEGT. CDR3 length equals 14 residues. Trimming took 7 bases from V and 4 from J, leaving 14 bases between them. CDR3 protein: CASIRTQGNQPQHF. Here the CDR3 DNA reads TGTGCCAGCATCAGAACTCAGGGTAATCAGCCCCAGCATTTT.

This clone has just a few counts. The chain combines TRBV28 with TRBJ2-3; tentatively, D is TRBD1 (7 bases). The V and J ends lost 8 bases and 11 bases respectively, with 20 bases between them. This CDR3 has 13 residues. The germline CDR1 and CDR2 sequences are MDHEN and SYDVKM. The CDR3 spells CASAAPGGLGQYF. CDR3 nucleotide sequence: TGTGCCAGCGCTGCCCCAGGGGGACTGGGGCAGTATTTT.

As for this clone: The sample carries other DNA sequences with the same CDR3. The V call is TRBV7-9, the J call TRBJ1-1; D is perhaps TRBD1 (5 bases). Germline V gene lookup returns CDR1 SEHNR and CDR2 FQNEAQ (reference sequence). The CDR3 is made up of 14 amino acids. V lost 3 bases and J 1 base, leaving 9 bases between the germline ends. CDR3 residues: CASSFGTGNTEAFF. The DNA of the CDR3 is TGTGCCAGCAGCTTCGGAACAGGGAACACTGAAGCTTTCTTT.

The V gene is TRBV6-1, the J gene TRBJ1-1, with 7 bases fitting TRBD1. CDR1 and CDR2 (germline): MNHNS, SASEGT. V shed 5 bases, J shed 4 bases, and the junction held 10 bases outside the gene matches. The CDR3 contains 15 residues. CDR3 amino acids: CASSRVGQDFTEAFF. CDR3 bases: TGTGCCAGCAGTCGAGTTGGACAGGACTTCACTGAAGCTTTCTTT.

The chain recombines TRBV5-4 with TRBJ1-6, with TRBD1 matching 7 bases. Germline trimming cut 0 bases from V and 10 bases from J; bases unmatched to any gene: 7. Germline V gene sequence: CDR1 SGHNT, CDR2 YYREEE (reference sequence). The CDR3 has 15 residues. The DNA for the CDR3 is TGTGCCAGCAGCTTGGAGGGGGCGAAGGGGTCACCCCTCCACTTT. It encodes CASSLEGAKGSPLHF.

In nucleotides, the CDR3 is TGTGCCAGCAGGGGATCAGGGGGCGCGACCGAGCAGTACTTC. Translated: CASRGSGGATEQYF. V gene TRBV5-6 combines with J gene TRBJ2-7; 8 bases fit TRBD1. V lost 5 bases to trimming and J lost 6 bases; unmatched junction nucleotides: 10. The CDR3 sequence is 14 residues long. Germline V CDR1 and CDR2: SGHDT, YYEEEE.

Notes on this clone: Other DNA sequences in this sample translate to the same CDR3. The rearrangement uses TRBV5-1 and TRBJ2-2; D uncertain. This CDR3 contains 15 residues. Germline loops: CDR1 SGHRS, CDR2 YFSETQ. The V and J ends lost 0 bases and 8 bases respectively, with 14 bases between them. CDR3 in amino acids: CASSLAPGITGELFF. CDR3 nucleotides: TGCGCCAGCAGCTTGGCCCCAGGTATCACTGGGGAGCTGTTTTTT.

The chain combines TRBV9 with TRBJ1-2; 8 bases align to TRBD1. The CDR3 spans 14 residues. Germline CDR1 SGDLS, CDR2 YYNGEE. J was trimmed by 7 bases and V by 0 bases; bases with no gene match: 5. As DNA, the CDR3 is TGTGCCAGCAGCGTAGAGACAGGGGCGGGTGGCTACACCTTC. This sequence encodes CASSVETGAGGYTF.

The chain employs TRBV2 and TRBJ1-2; 10 bases agree with TRBD1. CDR1 is SNHLY and CDR2 is FYNNEI in the germline V gene. The CDR3 extends over 13 amino acids. V trimming: 6 bases; J trimming: 8 bases; junction bases outside the gene matches: 6. In nucleotides, the CDR3 is TGTGCCAGCAGGATGGGACAGGGGTACGGCTACACCTTC. It specifies CASRMGQGYGYTF.

The chain joins TRBV5-1 to TRBJ1-1; D is perhaps TRBD1 (5 bases). The CDR3 loop spans 15 amino acids. Germline assignment: CDR1 SGHRS and CDR2 YFSETQ. V was shortened by 0 bases and J by 1 base, with 10 bases between the two germline ends. The CDR3: CASSLDWTPNTEAFF. In DNA, the CDR3 is TGCGCCAGCAGCTTGGATTGGACACCGAACACTGAAGCTTTCTTT.

The chain recombines TRBV28 with TRBJ1-2; D perhaps matches TRBD1 (5 bases). The CDR3 is 13 amino acids. Trimming removed 2 bases at V and 8 bases at J, with 12 bases between. Germline values: CDR1 MDHEN, CDR2 SYDVKM. The CDR3 reads CASSLGGIRGYTF. The CDR3 DNA follows: TGTGCCAGCAGTTTAGGGGGGATAAGAGGCTACACCTTC.

In this sample, this clone turned up once. The CDR3 coding sequence is TGTGCCAGCAGCCCAACGTATAGCTCCTACAATGAGCAGTTCTTC. This sequence encodes CASSPTYSSYNEQFF. This chain links TRBV7-2 with TRBJ2-1; D not certain. Deletions cut 5 bases from V and 0 bases from J, with 11 bases between. The V gene's germline CDR1 is SGHTA and CDR2 FQGNSA. This CDR3 region has 15 residues. Full variable domain (remainder filled in from reference TRBV7-2 and TRBJ2-1): GAGVSQSPSNKVTEKGKDVELRCDPISGHTALYWYRQSLGQGLEFLIYFQGNSAPDKSGLPSDRFSAERTGGSVSTLTIQRTQQEDSAVYLCASSPTYSSYNEQFFGPGTRLTVL.

This chain uses TRBV30 with TRBJ2-7, with TRBD1 matching 9 bases. Germline CDR1 GTSNPN, CDR2 SVGIG (reference sequence). V trimming: 5 bases; J trimming: 5 bases; junction bases outside the gene matches: 7. The CDR3 loop spans 13 amino acids. CDR3 DNA: TGTGCCTGGGCAAGGACAGGGGACCACGAGCAGTACTTC. Its protein product is CAWARTGDHEQYF.

This clone turned up a few times. J is TRBJ1-4 and V is TRBV6-1; TRBD1 aligns across 11 bases. CDR3 length: 15 residues. Germline assignment: CDR1 MNHNS and CDR2 SASEGT. V gave up 7 bases and J gave up 6 bases; unmatched junction bases: 7. DNA of the CDR3: TGTGCCAGCATCGGACAGGGGGCTTGGTATGAAAAACTGTTTTTT. It codes for CASIGQGAWYEKLFF.

This clone was observed a few times. The chain is built from TRBV6-5 and TRBJ1-3, with 7 bases identical to TRBD1. This CDR3 contains 15 residues. The germline gives CDR1 MNHEY, CDR2 SVGAGI. J lost 2 bases, V lost 2 bases, and 3 bases had no gene match. CDR3 protein: CASSYTGTAGNTIYF. CDR3 DNA: TGTGCCAGCAGTTACACCGGGACAGCTGGAAACACCATATATTTT.

The chain carries TRBV12-5 and TRBJ2-2; the D gene is possibly TRBD2 (7 bases). Germline V lookup: CDR1 LGHNT, CDR2 FRNRAP. V lost 8 bases to trimming and J lost 4 bases, with 8 bases between them. The length of the CDR3 is 12 residues. Here the CDR3 reads CASRGGTGELFF. CDR3 in DNA: TGTGCTAGTAGGGGGGGCACCGGGGAGCTGTTTTTT.

The genes are TRBV4-1 and TRBJ2-2; perhaps TRBD2 as D (6 bases). Between the trimmed V and J ends, which lost 2 bases and 1 base, there was a span of 8 bases. Germline CDR1 MGHRA, CDR2 YSYEKL. The CDR3 consists of 15 residues. The CDR3 DNA is TGCGCCAGCAGCCAAAGCGGGCGGAACACCGGGGAGCTGTTTTTT. Its protein product is CASSQSGRNTGELFF.

The rearrangement joins TRBV27 to TRBJ1-2, with 7 bases that match TRBD1. The germline V gene encodes CDR1 MNHEY and CDR2 SMNVEV (reference sequence). The trim removed 3 bases at V and 5 bases at J, leaving 6 bases unmatched. This CDR3 region has 14 residues. CDR3 bases: TGTGCCAGCAGTTTTCAGGGGGTAGGATATGGCTACACCTTC. Translating gives CASSFQGVGYGYTF.

In its sample, this clone was seen a few times. This rearrangement joins TRBV2 to TRBJ2-7; 7 bases are shared with TRBD1. With 6 bases clipped from V and 3 bases from J, the junction kept 5 bases outside the gene matches. Per germline, CDR1 SNHLY and CDR2 FYNNEI. This CDR3 has 13 residues. Here the CDR3 DNA reads TGTGCCAGCAGACTCAGGGGGAACTACGAGCAGTACTTC. Translating gives CASRLRGNYEQYF.

The rearrangement joins TRBV6-6 to TRBJ1-5; D is unclear. Trimming shortened V by 6 bases and J by 10 bases, and 16 bases separated the two germline ends. The CDR3 loop spans 13 amino acids. Germline V gives CDR1 MNHNY, CDR2 SVGAGI (reference sequence). The CDR3 DNA follows: TGTGCCAGCAGACCGGGAGCTACTCCTCCCCAGCATTTT. It encodes CASRPGATPPQHF.